This is a list of T cell receptor beta chains from one sample in a study of cytomegalovirus exposure and HLA in healthy donors. Some clones are missing from TCRdb's copy, which holds only in-frame ones; the method was immunoSEQ multiplex PCR. The sample consists of around 150,000 clones, about three quarters of them appearing once. Sequenced material: PBMCs. The receptors derive from a woman between 25 and 40 years old in good health and CMV-seronegative. CDR3s leave out the opening cysteine and the closing phenylalanine or tryptophan. Clone size is stated in some rows and not others, as once, few, many or a class when expanded.

V: TRBV28
J: TRBJ2-1
size: .
CDR3: ASSFPSGRYNEQF

V: TRBV5-6
J: TRBJ1-1
size: .
CDR3: ASSLTGTEAF

V: TRBV28
J: TRBJ2-7
size: few
CDR3: ASTGDSPNSYEQY

V: TRBV19
J: TRBJ2-7
size: .
CDR3: ASKNSSYEQY

V: TRBV7-9
J: TRBJ2-1
size: .
CDR3: SSRSQGDEQF

V: TRBV27
J: TRBJ1-1
size: .
CDR3: ASSFMLNTEAF

V: TRBV28
J: TRBJ2-5
size: .
CDR3: ASSLAGGLGETQY

V: TRBV25-1
J: TRBJ1-4
size: few
CDR3: ASRTGGGEKLF

V: TRBV7-7
J: TRBJ2-3
size: .
CDR3: ASSIQGRDTQY

V: TRBV7-2
J: TRBJ1-2
size: .
CDR3: ASSLDGQGAYGYT

V: TRBV10-3
J: TRBJ2-2
size: once
CDR3: AISDLRTGELF

V: TRBV2
J: TRBJ2-1
size: .
CDR3: ASTTSPSSYNEQF

V: TRBV6-5
J: TRBJ2-7
size: .
CDR3: ASSYSGSHRGEQY

V: TRBV4-2
J: TRBJ1-3
size: .
CDR3: ASSQTDRSGNTIY

V: TRBV11-2
J: TRBJ2-2
size: .
CDR3: ASSLAQGSPGELF

V: TRBV7-6
J: TRBJ2-2
size: .
CDR3: ASSFSGGAIGELF

V: TRBV5-1
J: TRBJ2-7
size: .
CDR3: ASSPSGRAYEQY

V: TRBV7-7
J: TRBJ2-5
size: .
CDR3: ASSLARGQETQY

V: TRBV18
J: TRBJ1-5
size: .
CDR3: ASSPPLSLGNQPQH

V: TRBV19
J: TRBJ2-5
size: .
CDR3: ASSIDHGSYQETQY

V: TRBV30
J: TRBJ2-7
size: few
CDR3: AWSAGTGFYEQY

V: TRBV4-2
J: TRBJ2-6
size: .
CDR3: ASSETTGNWANVLT

V: TRBV4-3
J: TRBJ1-5
size: few
CDR3: ASSPGETGEYSNQPQH

V: TRBV2
J: TRBJ2-7
size: .
CDR3: ASSLTATYEQY

V: TRBV7-9
J: TRBJ2-2
size: once
CDR3: ASSLELVTGELF

V: TRBV19
J: TRBJ1-2
size: .
CDR3: ASSTGHLYGYT

V: TRBV5-1
J: TRBJ2-1
size: once
CDR3: ASSTLAGVGRSYNEQF

V: TRBV7-2
J: TRBJ2-3
size: few
CDR3: ASSRLADTQY

V: TRBV5-8
J: TRBJ2-3
size: .
CDR3: ASSLDGSVDTQY

V: TRBV7-9
J: TRBJ1-1
size: few
CDR3: ASSSTGGRGMNTEAF

V: TRBV27
J: TRBJ2-7
size: few
CDR3: ASSSNTGTGDEQY

V: TRBV30
J: TRBJ2-7
size: few
CDR3: AWAGAYEQY

V: TRBV7-9
J: TRBJ2-7
size: .
CDR3: ASSLLGGAARDEQY

V: TRBV19
J: TRBJ2-5
size: once
CDR3: ASSSPGQGYETQY

V: TRBV4-3
J: TRBJ1-6
size: .
CDR3: ASSQDDRGNSPLH

V: TRBV7-9
J: TRBJ2-5
size: .
CDR3: ASSLPPGLETQY

V: TRBV28
J: TRBJ2-1
size: .
CDR3: ASSLSLASRGGQF

V: TRBV4-3
J: TRBJ2-1
size: .
CDR3: ASSQILAGRDDNEQF

V: TRBV19
J: TRBJ1-3
size: .
CDR3: ASSTGTGNTIY

V: TRBV7-2
J: TRBJ2-1
size: .
CDR3: ASSFELAGGYEQF

V: TRBV28
J: TRBJ2-3
size: few
CDR3: ASSPATSGDTQY

V: TRBV6-1
J: TRBJ1-1
size: .
CDR3: ASIPVVNTEAF

V: TRBV5-1
J: TRBJ1-4
size: few
CDR3: ASSLAGTTNEKLF

V: TRBV25-1
J: TRBJ2-2
size: .
CDR3: ASSEYFQTGELF

V: TRBV7-2
J: TRBJ2-7
size: .
CDR3: ASSSAGTGTYEQY

V: TRBV5-1
J: TRBJ2-5
size: few
CDR3: ASSLAGTSGTQETQY

V: TRBV5-1
J: TRBJ2-5
size: .
CDR3: AIWGGGQETQY

V: TRBV7-2
J: TRBJ2-7
size: .
CDR3: ASSLDRGSSYEQY

V: TRBV7-9
J: TRBJ2-5
size: once
CDR3: ASSSEDIQETQY

V: TRBV5-1
J: TRBJ2-7
size: once
CDR3: ASSSGQVGYEQY

V: TRBV6-1
J: TRBJ1-1
size: .
CDR3: ASSEMLVNTEAF

V: TRBV20-1
J: TRBJ2-1
size: few
CDR3: SARGRGDWF

V: TRBV7-2
J: TRBJ2-2
size: .
CDR3: ASSSQAATGELF